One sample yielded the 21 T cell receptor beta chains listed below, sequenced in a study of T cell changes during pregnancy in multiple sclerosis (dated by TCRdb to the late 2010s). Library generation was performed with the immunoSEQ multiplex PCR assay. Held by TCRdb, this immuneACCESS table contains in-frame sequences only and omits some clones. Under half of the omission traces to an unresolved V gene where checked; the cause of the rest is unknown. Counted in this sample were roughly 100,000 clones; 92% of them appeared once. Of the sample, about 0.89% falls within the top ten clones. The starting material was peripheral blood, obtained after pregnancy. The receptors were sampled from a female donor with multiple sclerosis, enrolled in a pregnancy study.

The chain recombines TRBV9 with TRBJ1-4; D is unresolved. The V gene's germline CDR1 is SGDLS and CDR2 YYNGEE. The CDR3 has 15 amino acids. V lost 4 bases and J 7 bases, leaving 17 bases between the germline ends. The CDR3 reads CASSSRGSILEKLFF. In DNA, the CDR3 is TGTGCCAGCAGCTCCCGTGGCAGTATCCTTGAAAAACTGTTTTTT.

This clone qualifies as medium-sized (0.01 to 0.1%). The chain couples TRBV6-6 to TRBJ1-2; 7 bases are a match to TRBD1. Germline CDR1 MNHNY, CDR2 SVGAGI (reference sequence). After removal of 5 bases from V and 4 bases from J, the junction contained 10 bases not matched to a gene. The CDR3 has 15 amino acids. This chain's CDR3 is CASSPPWGQSYGYTF. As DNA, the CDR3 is TGTGCCAGCAGTCCTCCCTGGGGACAGTCCTATGGCTACACCTTC.

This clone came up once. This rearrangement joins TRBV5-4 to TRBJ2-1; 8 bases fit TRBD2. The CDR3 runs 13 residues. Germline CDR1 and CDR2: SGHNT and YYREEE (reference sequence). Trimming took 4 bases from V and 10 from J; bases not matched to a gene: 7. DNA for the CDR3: TGTGCCAGCAGCACTCGACTAGCGAGCGAGCAGTTCTTC. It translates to CASSTRLASEQFF.

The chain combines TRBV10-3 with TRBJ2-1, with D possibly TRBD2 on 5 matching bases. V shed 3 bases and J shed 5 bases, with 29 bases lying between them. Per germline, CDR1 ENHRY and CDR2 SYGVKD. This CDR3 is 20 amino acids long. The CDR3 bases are TGTGCCATCAGTGACTCCAGACCGCACCCACCCCCTCTGGGAGACAATGAGCAGTTCTTC. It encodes CAISDSRPHPPPLGDNEQFF.

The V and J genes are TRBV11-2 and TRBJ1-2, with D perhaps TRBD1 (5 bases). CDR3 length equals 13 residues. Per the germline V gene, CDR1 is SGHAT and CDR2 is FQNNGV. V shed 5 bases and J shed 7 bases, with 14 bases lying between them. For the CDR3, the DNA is TGTGCCAGCAGCCCCAACTACGGGGGTGGCTACACCTTC. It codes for CASSPNYGGGYTF.

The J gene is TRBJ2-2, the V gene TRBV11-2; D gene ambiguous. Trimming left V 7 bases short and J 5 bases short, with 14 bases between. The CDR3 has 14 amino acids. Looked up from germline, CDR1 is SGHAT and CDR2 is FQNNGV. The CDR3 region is CASTSLRRTGELFF. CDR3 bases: TGTGCCAGCACCTCACTTAGGCGGACCGGGGAGCTGTTTTTT.

The CDR3: CASSGQGGGEQFF. Here the CDR3 DNA reads TGCGCCAGCAGTGGCCAGGGGGGTGGGGAGCAGTTCTTC. The chain couples TRBV10-1 to TRBJ2-1; weak D call: TRBD1 (7 bases). Germline V gene data show CDR1 as WNHNN and CDR2 as SYGVQD (reference sequence). V lost 4 bases and J lost 10, with 14 bases in between. The CDR3 has 13 residues.

The CDR3, as DNA: TGTGCCAGCAGCCCGACAGGGGGCGGTCAGCCCCAGCATTTT. Protein product: CASSPTGGGQPQHF. J is TRBJ1-5 and V is TRBV7-9; 10 nucleotides agree with TRBD1. The germline CDR1 and CDR2 sequences are SEHNR and FQNEAQ (reference sequence). There are 14 residues in the CDR3. Trimming removed 5 bases from V and 6 bases from J; junction bases left unmatched: 4.

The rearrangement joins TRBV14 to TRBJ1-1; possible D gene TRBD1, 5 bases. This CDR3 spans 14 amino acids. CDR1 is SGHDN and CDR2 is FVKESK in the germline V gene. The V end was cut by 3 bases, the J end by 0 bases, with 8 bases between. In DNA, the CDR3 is TGTGCCAGCAGCCAGCTGGGGCTGAACACTGAAGCTTTCTTT. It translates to CASSQLGLNTEAFF.

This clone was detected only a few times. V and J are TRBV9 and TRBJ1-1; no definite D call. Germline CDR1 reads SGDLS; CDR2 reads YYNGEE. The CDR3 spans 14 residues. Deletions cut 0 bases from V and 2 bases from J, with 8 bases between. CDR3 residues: CASSVESSNTEAFF. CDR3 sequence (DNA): TGTGCCAGCAGCGTAGAGAGTAGTAACACTGAAGCTTTCTTT.

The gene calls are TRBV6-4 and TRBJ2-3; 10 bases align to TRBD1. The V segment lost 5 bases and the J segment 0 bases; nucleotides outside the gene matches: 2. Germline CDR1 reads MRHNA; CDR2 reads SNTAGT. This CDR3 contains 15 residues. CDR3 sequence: CASSQDRGSTDTQYF. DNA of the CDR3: TGTGCCAGCAGTCAGGACAGGGGGAGCACAGATACGCAGTATTTT.

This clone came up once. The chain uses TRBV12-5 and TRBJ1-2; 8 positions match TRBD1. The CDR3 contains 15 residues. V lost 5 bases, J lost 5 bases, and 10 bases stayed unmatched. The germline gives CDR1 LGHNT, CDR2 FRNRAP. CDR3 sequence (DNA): TGTGCTAGTGGTCCGGGGACAGGTTATTCATATGGCTACACCTTC. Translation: CASGPGTGYSYGYTF.

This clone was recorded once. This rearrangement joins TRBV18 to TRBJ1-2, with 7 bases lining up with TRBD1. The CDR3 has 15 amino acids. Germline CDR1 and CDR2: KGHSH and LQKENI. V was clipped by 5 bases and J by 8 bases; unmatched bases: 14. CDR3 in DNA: TGTGCCAGCTCAGCCTCCAGTCAGGGGGAAGGGGGCTACACCTTC. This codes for CASSASSQGEGGYTF.

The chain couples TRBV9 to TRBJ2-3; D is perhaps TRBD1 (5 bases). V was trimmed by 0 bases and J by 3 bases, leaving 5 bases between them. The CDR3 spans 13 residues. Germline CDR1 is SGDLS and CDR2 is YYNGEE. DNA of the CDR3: TGTGCCAGCAGCGTAGAGGGGACAGATACGCAGTATTTT. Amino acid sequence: CASSVEGTDTQYF. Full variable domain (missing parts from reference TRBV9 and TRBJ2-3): DSGVTQTPKHLITATGQRVTLRCSPRSGDLSVYWYQQSLDQGLQFLIQYYNGEERAKGNILERFSAQQFPDLHSELNLSSLELGDSALYFCASSVEGTDTQYFGPGTRLTVL.

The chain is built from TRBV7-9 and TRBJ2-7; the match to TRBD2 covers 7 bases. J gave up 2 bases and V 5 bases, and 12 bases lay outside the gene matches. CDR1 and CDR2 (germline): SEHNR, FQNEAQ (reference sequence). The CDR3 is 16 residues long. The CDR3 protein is CASSLKTSRRAYEQYF. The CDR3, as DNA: TGTGCCAGCAGCCTTAAGACTAGCCGGCGAGCCTACGAGCAGTACTTC.

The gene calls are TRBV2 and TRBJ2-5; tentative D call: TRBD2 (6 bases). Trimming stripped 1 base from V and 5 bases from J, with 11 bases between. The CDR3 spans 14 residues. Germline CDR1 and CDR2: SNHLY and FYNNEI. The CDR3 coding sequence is TGTGCCAGCAGTGAAGTACTAGGAGGGGAGACCCAGTACTTC. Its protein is CASSEVLGGETQYF.

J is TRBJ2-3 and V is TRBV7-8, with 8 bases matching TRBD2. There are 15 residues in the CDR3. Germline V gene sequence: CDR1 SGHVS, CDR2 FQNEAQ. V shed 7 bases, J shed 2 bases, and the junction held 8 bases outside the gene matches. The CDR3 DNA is TGTGCCAGCAAAGAGCCGGGGGGGTACACAGATACGCAGTATTTT. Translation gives CASKEPGGYTDTQYF.

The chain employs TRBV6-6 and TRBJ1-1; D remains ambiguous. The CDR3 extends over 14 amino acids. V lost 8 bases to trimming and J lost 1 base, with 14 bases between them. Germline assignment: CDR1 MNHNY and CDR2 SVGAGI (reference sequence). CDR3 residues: CASLSYVANTEAFF. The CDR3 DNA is TGTGCCAGCCTCAGTTATGTTGCGAACACTGAAGCTTTCTTT.

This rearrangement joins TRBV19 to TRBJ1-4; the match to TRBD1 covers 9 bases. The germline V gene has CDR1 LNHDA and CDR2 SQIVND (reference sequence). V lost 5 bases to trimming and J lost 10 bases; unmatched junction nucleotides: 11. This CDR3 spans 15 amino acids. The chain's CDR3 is CASSLPGQGLRKLFF. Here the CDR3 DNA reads TGTGCCAGTAGTCTCCCGGGACAGGGTCTTCGAAAACTGTTTTTT.

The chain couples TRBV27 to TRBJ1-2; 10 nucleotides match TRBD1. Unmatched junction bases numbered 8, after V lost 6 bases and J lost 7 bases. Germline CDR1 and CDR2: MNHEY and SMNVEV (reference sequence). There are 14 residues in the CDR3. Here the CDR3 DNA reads TGTGCCAGCAGCCGAGGGACAGGGGCCCTTGGCTACACCTTC. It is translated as CASSRGTGALGYTF.

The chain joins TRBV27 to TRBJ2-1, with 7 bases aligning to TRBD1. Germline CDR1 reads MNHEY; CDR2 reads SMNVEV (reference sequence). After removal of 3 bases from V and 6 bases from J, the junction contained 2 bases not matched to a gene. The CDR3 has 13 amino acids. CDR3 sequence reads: CASSFSGGNEQFF. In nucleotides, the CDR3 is TGTGCCAGCAGTTTTTCAGGGGGCAATGAGCAGTTCTTC.